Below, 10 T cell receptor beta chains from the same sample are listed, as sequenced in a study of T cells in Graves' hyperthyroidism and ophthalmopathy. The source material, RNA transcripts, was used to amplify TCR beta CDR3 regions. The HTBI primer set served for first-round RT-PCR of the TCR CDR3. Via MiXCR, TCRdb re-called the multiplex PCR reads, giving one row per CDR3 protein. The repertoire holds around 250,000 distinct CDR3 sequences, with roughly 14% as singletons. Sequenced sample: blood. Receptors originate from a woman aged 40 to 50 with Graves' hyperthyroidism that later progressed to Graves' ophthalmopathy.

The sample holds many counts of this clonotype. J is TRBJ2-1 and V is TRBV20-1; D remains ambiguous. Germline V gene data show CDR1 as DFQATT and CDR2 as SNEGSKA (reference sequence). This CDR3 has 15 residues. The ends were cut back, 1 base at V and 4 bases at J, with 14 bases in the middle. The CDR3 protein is CSARGFPPSYNEQFF. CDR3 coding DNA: TGCAGTGCTAGAGGGTTCCCCCCTAGTTACAATGAGCAGTTCTTC.

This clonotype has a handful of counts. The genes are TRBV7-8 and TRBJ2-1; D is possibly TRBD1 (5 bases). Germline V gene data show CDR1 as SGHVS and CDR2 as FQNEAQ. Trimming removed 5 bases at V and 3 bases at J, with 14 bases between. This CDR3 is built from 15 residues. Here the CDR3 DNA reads TGTGCCAGCAGCCACCCACCGGACAACTACAATGAGCAGTTCTTC. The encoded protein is CASSHPPDNYNEQFF.

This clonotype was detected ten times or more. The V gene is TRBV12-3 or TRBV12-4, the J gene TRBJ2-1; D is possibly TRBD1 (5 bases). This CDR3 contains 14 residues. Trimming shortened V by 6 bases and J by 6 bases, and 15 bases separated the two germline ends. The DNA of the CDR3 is TGTGCCAGCAGATCACTCAAAGGGGTCAATGAGCAGTTCTTC. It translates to CASRSLKGVNEQFF.

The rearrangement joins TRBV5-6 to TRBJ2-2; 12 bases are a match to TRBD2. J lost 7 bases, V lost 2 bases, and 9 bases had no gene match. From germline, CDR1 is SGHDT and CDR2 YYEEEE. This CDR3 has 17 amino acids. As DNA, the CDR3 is TGTGCCAGCAGCTTAGAGCTAGCGGGAGGGCCGGTCGGGGAGCTGTTTTTT. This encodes CASSLELAGGPVGELFF.

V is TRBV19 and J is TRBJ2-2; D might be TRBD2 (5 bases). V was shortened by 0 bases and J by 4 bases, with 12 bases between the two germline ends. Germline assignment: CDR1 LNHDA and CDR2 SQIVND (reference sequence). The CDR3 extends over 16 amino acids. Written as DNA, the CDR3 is TGTGCCAGTAGTATAGATCTGAGCGGAGTCACCGGGGAGCTGTTTTTT. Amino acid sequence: CASSIDLSGVTGELFF. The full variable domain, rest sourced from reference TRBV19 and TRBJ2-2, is DGGITQSPKYLFRKEGQNVTLSCEQNLNHDAMYWYRQDPGQGLRLIYYSQIVNDFQKGDIAEGYSVSREKKESFPLTVTSAQKNPTAFYLCASSIDLSGVTGELFFGEGSRLTVL.

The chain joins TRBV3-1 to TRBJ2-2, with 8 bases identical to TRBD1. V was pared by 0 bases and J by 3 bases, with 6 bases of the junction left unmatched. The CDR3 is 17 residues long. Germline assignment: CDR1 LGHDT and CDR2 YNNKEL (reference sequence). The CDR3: CASSQDRQGAYTGELFF. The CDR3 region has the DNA TGTGCCAGCAGCCAAGATCGGCAGGGGGCCTACACCGGGGAGCTGTTTTTT.

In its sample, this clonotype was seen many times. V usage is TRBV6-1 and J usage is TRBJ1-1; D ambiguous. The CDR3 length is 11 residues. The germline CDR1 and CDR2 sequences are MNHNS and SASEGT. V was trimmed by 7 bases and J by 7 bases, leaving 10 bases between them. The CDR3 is CASTTLGEAFF. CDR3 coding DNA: TGTGCCAGCACCACCCTTGGTGAAGCTTTCTTT.

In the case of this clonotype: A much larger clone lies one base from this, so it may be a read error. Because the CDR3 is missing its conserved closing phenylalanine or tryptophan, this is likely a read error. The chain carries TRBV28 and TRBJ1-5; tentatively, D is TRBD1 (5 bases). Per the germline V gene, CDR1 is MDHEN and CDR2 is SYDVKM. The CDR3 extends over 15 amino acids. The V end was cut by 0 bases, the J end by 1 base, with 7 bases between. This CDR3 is CASSLWGGSNQPQHL. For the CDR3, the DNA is TGTGCCAGCAGTTTATGGGGGGGAAGCAATCAGCCCCAGCATTTG.

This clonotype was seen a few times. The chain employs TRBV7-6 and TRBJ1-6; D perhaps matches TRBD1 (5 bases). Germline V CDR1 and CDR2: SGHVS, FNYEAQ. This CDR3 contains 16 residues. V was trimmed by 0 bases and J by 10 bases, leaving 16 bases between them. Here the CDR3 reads CASSLAGQGEGSPLHF. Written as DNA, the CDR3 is TGTGCCAGCAGCTTAGCCGGGCAGGGTGAGGGCTCACCCCTCCACTTT.

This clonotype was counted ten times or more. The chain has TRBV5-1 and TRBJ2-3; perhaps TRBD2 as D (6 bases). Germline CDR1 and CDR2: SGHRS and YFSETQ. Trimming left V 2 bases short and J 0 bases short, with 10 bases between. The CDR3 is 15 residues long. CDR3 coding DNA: TGCGCCAGCAGCTTCATAGCGGAAAGCACAGATACGCAGTATTTT. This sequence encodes CASSFIAESTDTQYF.